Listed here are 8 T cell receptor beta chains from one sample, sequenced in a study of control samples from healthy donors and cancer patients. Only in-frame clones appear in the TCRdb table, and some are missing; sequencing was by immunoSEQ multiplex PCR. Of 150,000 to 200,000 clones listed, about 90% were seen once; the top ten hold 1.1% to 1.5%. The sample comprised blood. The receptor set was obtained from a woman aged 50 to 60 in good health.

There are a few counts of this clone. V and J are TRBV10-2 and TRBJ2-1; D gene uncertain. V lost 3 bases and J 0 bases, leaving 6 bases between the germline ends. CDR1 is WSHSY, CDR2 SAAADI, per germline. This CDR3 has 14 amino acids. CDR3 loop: CASSDLSSYNEQFF. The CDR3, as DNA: TGCGCCAGCAGTGATCTGAGCTCCTACAATGAGCAGTTCTTC.

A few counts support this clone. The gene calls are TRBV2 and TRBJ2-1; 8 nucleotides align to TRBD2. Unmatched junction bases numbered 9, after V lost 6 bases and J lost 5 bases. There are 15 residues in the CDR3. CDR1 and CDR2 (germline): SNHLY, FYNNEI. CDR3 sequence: CASRREASRNNEQFF. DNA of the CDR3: TGTGCCAGCAGGCGGGAGGCTAGCAGAAACAATGAGCAGTTCTTC. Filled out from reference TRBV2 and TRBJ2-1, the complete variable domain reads EPEVTQTPSHQVTQMGQEVILRCVPISNHLYFYWYRQILGQKVEFLVSFYNNEISEKSEIFDDQFSVERPDGSNFTLKIRSTKLEDSAMYFCASRREASRNNEQFFGPGTRLTVL.

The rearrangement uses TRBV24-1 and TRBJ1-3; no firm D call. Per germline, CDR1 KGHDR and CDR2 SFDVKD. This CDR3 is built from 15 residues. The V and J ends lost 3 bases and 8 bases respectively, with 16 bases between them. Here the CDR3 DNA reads TGTGCCACCAGTGATAGTGGACGCCATTTAGACACCATATATTTT. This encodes CATSDSGRHLDTIYF.

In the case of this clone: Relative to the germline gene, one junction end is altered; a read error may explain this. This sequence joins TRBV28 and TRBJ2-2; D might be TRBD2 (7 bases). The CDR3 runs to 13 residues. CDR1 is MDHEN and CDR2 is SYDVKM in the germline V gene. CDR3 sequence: CNGRGAEFGELFF. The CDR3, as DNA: TGCAATGGCCGGGGGGCTGAGTTCGGGGAGCTGTTTTTT. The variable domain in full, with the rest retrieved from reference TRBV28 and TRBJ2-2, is DVKVTQSSRYLVKRTGEKVFLECVQDMDHENMFWYRQDPGLGLRLIYFSYDVKMKEKGDIPEGYSVSREKKERFSLILESASTNQTSMYLCNGRGAEFGELFFGEGSRLTVL.

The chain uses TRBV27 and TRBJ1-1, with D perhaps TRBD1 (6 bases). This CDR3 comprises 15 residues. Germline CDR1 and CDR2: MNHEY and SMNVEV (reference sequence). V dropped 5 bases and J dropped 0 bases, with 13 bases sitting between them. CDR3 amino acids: CASSRGGLLNTEAFF. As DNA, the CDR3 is TGTGCCAGCAGTCGGGGGGGCCTATTGAACACTGAAGCTTTCTTT.

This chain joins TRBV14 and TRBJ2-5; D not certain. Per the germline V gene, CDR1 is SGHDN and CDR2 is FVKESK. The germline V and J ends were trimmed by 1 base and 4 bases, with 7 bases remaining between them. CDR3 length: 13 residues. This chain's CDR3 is CASSQGARETQYF. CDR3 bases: TGTGCCAGCAGCCAAGGGGCCCGAGAGACCCAGTACTTC.

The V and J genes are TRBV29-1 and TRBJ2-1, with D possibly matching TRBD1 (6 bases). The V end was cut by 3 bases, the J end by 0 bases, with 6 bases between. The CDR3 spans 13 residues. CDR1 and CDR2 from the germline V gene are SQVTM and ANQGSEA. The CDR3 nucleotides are TGCAGCGTTGACAGGGGCTCCTACAATGAGCAGTTCTTC. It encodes CSVDRGSYNEQFF.

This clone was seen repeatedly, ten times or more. CDR3 loop: CASSRTGGPQHF. CDR3 bases: TGTGCCAGCAGCAGGACCGGAGGGCCCCAGCATTTT. J is TRBJ1-5 and V is TRBV14; D not resolved. V lost 5 bases and J lost 9, with 11 bases in between. Germline V gene sequence: CDR1 SGHDN, CDR2 FVKESK. CDR3 size: 12 residues.